This TCR beta chain derives from a study of beta chain features in type 1 diabetes. Study-wide results and caveats: Type 1 diabetes patients had fewer VDJ junction insertions and more deletions. Type 1 diabetes patients had moderately but significantly shorter TCRB CDR3s in all four CD4+ subsets.

This clone has only a few counts. The antigen remains unidentified. The CDR3 is 16 residues long. J was trimmed by 7 bases and V by 4 bases; bases with no gene match: 9. In germline, CDR1 is SEHNR, CDR2 FQNEAQ (reference sequence). The entirety of the isolated RNA underwent reverse transcription, so expressed TCRB transcripts were sequenced. The repertoire was sequenced with immunoSEQ multiplex PCR; TCRdb's copy has only in-frame clones and lacks some. The table records approximately 160,000 clones, over 9% of them present only once. This receptor was taken from a man younger than 45 with type 1 diabetes. The sample consisted of central memory CD4+ T cells from blood. The chain joins TRBV7-9 to TRBJ2-2, with 10 bases matching TRBD2. The CDR3 DNA reads TGTGCCAGCAGCTATCTAGCGGGAGTTGGTATCGGGGAGCTGTTTTTT. Its protein product is CASSYLAGVGIGELFF.